The 24 T cell receptor beta chains below were found in one sample sequenced in a study of shared clonotypes between healthy human individuals. Data came from immunoSEQ multiplex PCR; TCRdb stores just in-frame clones and leaves some out. The sample yields hundreds of thousands of clones, about three quarters seen once. Sequenced: memory CD4+ T cells sorted from blood. Noted subset: CD45RA-negative fraction. These receptor sequences come from a woman younger than 45 in good health.

The chain carries TRBV7-6 and TRBJ1-5; 8 nucleotides align to TRBD1. With 5 bases clipped from V and 4 bases from J, the junction kept 4 bases outside the gene matches. Germline CDR1 and CDR2: SGHVS and FNYEAQ. This CDR3 comprises 14 residues. The CDR3 spells CASSQTGGNQPQHF. The CDR3 coding sequence is TGTGCCAGCAGCCAAACAGGGGGGAATCAGCCCCAGCATTTT.

The sample holds many counts of this clone. The chain uses TRBV19 and TRBJ2-1; 9 nucleotides align to TRBD1. Germline CDR1 and CDR2: LNHDA and SQIVND (reference sequence). With V trimmed by 6 bases and J by 3 bases, 3 bases remained unmatched. The CDR3 is 14 amino acids. The CDR3 reads CASRKGQGYNEQFF. CDR3 in DNA: TGTGCCAGTAGGAAGGGACAGGGCTACAATGAGCAGTTCTTC.

This chain links TRBV5-1 with TRBJ2-7, with D perhaps matching TRBD2 (6 bases). Trimming shortened V by 1 base and J by 0 bases, and 23 bases separated the two germline ends. The CDR3 consists of 19 residues. The germline CDR1 and CDR2 sequences are SGHRS and YFSETQ. CDR3 sequence: CASSLRGVGDFKTSYEQYF. CDR3 DNA: TGCGCCAGCAGCTTGCGTGGTGTAGGGGACTTCAAAACCTCCTACGAGCAGTACTTC. Full variable domain (outside the CDR3, taken from reference TRBV5-1 and TRBJ2-7): KAGVTQTPRYLIKTRGQQVTLSCSPISGHRSVSWYQQTPGQGLQFLFEYFSETQRNKGNFPGRFSGRQFSNSRSEMNVSTLELGDSALYLCASSLRGVGDFKTSYEQYFGPGTRLTVT.

The rearrangement joins TRBV6-6 to TRBJ1-5; TRBD1 matches at 7 bases. The germline V gene encodes CDR1 MNHNY and CDR2 SVGAGI (reference sequence). Trimming removed 5 bases from V and 0 bases from J; junction bases left unmatched: 4. CDR3 size: 15 residues. This CDR3 reads CASSAQGVSNQPQHF. DNA for the CDR3: TGTGCCAGCAGTGCCCAGGGGGTTAGCAATCAGCCCCAGCATTTT.

V is TRBV5-4 and J is TRBJ1-2; TRBD1 agrees at 12 bases. V was clipped by 2 bases and J by 8 bases; unmatched bases: 7. In germline, CDR1 is SGHNT, CDR2 YYREEE (reference sequence). The CDR3 is made up of 15 amino acids. This CDR3 reads CASSFPGQGARGYTF. CDR3 sequence (DNA): TGTGCCAGCAGCTTTCCGGGACAGGGGGCACGAGGCTACACCTTC.

The rearrangement joins TRBV10-2 to TRBJ1-2; no reliable D call. The CDR3 spans 14 residues. Germline V CDR1 and CDR2: WSHSY, SAAADI. V shed 8 bases and J shed 4 bases, with 17 bases lying between them. The CDR3 region has the DNA TGCGCCAGCTCAGAGGTCGGGATGGGCTATGGCTACACCTTC. This translates into CASSEVGMGYGYTF.

This clone has more than one count but fewer than ten. This rearrangement joins TRBV2 to TRBJ2-2, with D possibly being TRBD1 (5 bases). Germline CDR1 is SNHLY and CDR2 is FYNNEI. V lost 5 bases and J 6 bases, leaving 22 bases between the germline ends. This CDR3 comprises 17 residues. The CDR3 loop reads CASSHPDAQGTAGELFF. In DNA form, the CDR3 reads TGTGCCAGCAGTCATCCTGACGCTCAGGGAACGGCCGGGGAGCTGTTTTTT.

This clone showed up just a few times. This chain links TRBV7-2 with TRBJ1-5; D gene uncertain. V gave up 5 bases and J gave up 0 bases, with 11 bases separating them. CDR3 length equals 15 residues. Per germline, CDR1 SGHTA and CDR2 FQGNSA. The CDR3: CASSTDSLSNQPQHF. CDR3 nucleotides: TGTGCCAGCAGCACCGACTCCCTTAGCAATCAGCCCCAGCATTTT.

The genes are TRBV6-6 and TRBJ2-2; maybe TRBD2 (5 bases). Germline CDR1 and CDR2: MNHNY and SVGAGI (reference sequence). V lost 3 bases and J lost 7, with 18 bases in between. The CDR3 loop spans 16 amino acids. The CDR3 is CASSYAGQSIGGELFF. CDR3 bases: TGTGCCAGCAGTTATGCGGGCCAGTCGATAGGCGGGGAGCTGTTTTTT.

This chain links TRBV5-1 with TRBJ2-5; 11 bases match TRBD2. The CDR3 loop spans 16 amino acids. The V and J ends lost 2 bases and 7 bases, in that order; junction bases with no gene match: 10. CDR1 is SGHRS and CDR2 is YFSETQ in the germline V gene. The CDR3 is CASSFGVAGGPGTQYF. The DNA of the CDR3 is TGCGCCAGCAGCTTCGGAGTAGCGGGAGGGCCGGGGACCCAGTACTTC.

The chain couples TRBV29-1 to TRBJ2-2; 7 bases fit TRBD1. CDR1 SQVTM and CDR2 ANQGSEA come from the germline V gene. The V gene end was trimmed by 7 bases and the J gene end by 0 bases; junction bases not matched to a gene: 5. CDR3 length: 14 residues. The CDR3 region has the DNA TGCAGCGCCGGGGACAGATCGAACACCGGGGAGCTGTTTTTT. It yields the protein CSAGDRSNTGELFF.

The rearrangement links TRBV30 to TRBJ2-1; perhaps TRBD1 as D (6 bases). This CDR3 is built from 15 residues. In germline, CDR1 is GTSNPN, CDR2 SVGIG (reference sequence). The CDR3 sequence: CDKTLVGGSYNEQFF. The CDR3 nucleotides read TGTGACAAAACCCTGGTAGGGGGCTCCTACAATGAGCAGTTCTTC.

The genes are TRBV5-1 and TRBJ1-4, with TRBD1 matching 7 bases. Germline V lookup: CDR1 SGHRS, CDR2 YFSETQ. The CDR3 is 16 amino acids. After removal of 4 bases from V and 5 bases from J, the junction contained 11 bases not matched to a gene. The CDR3 DNA reads as TGCGCCAGCAGCGGCGTAACCGGGACAGCGAATGAAAAACTGTTTTTT. This encodes CASSGVTGTANEKLFF.

The chain carries TRBV7-2 and TRBJ1-1; TRBD1 might be the D (6 bases). Germline values: CDR1 SGHTA, CDR2 FQGNSA. The CDR3 is 15 residues long. V was shortened by 5 bases and J by 1 base, with 14 bases between the two germline ends. The CDR3 reads CASSGLGQPNTEAFF. CDR3 DNA: TGTGCCAGCAGCGGCCTCGGACAGCCGAACACTGAAGCTTTCTTT. Full variable domain (rest looked up from reference TRBV7-2 and TRBJ1-1): GAGVSQSPSNKVTEKGKDVELRCDPISGHTALYWYRQSLGQGLEFLIYFQGNSAPDKSGLPSDRFSAERTGGSVSTLTIQRTQQEDSAVYLCASSGLGQPNTEAFFGQGTRLTVV.

This chain uses TRBV20-1 with TRBJ2-1; D is perhaps TRBD2 (6 bases). The CDR3 loop spans 11 amino acids. Germline CDR1 reads DFQATT; CDR2 reads SNEGSKA (reference sequence). The V end lost 6 bases, the J end lost 7 bases, and 10 bases lay between the germline ends. CDR3 in amino acids: CSAGLGNEQFF. CDR3 coding DNA: TGCAGTGCGGGACTCGGTAATGAGCAGTTCTTC.

The gene calls are TRBV11-2 and TRBJ2-1; 9 nucleotides agree with TRBD2. The germline V gene encodes CDR1 SGHAT and CDR2 FQNNGV. The V segment lost 2 bases and the J segment 0 bases; nucleotides outside the gene matches: 11. The CDR3 sequence is 19 residues long. This CDR3 reads CASSLYVDSGSSSYNEQFF. CDR3 DNA sequence: TGTGCCAGCAGCTTATATGTGGATAGCGGGAGTAGCTCCTACAATGAGCAGTTCTTC.

Concerning this clone: The same CDR3 can be traced to other DNA sequences in this sample. V usage is TRBV6-5 and J usage is TRBJ2-7, with D uncertain. This CDR3 contains 11 residues. The V and J ends lost 5 bases and 4 bases respectively, with 6 bases between them. Germline V lookup: CDR1 MNHEY, CDR2 SVGAGI. CDR3 DNA sequence: TGTGCCAGCAGTGAAGGGTACGAGCAGTACTTC. This translates into CASSEGYEQYF.

The chain employs TRBV29-1 and TRBJ2-3; 11 bases are a match to TRBD2. The CDR3 totals 15 residues. The germline gives CDR1 SQVTM, CDR2 ANQGSEA. J gave up 4 bases and V 4 bases, and 7 bases lay outside the gene matches. CDR3 sequence: CSVAPGLAVSDTQYF. The CDR3 region has the DNA TGCAGCGTTGCCCCGGGACTAGCGGTTTCAGATACGCAGTATTTT.

The CDR3 loop is CASSPGLPNEQFF. DNA of the CDR3: TGTGCCAGCAGTCCGGGACTTCCCAATGAGCAGTTCTTC. This chain joins TRBV5-4 and TRBJ2-1, with D possibly being TRBD2 (6 bases). V was pared by 5 bases and J by 6 bases, with 12 bases between. Germline loops: CDR1 SGHNT, CDR2 YYREEE (reference sequence). This CDR3 is built from 13 residues.

In its sample, this clone was seen many times. V and J are TRBV7-2 and TRBJ1-2; weak D call: TRBD1 (5 bases). V was pared by 2 bases and J by 0 bases, with 10 bases between. Per the germline V gene, CDR1 is SGHTA and CDR2 is FQGNSA. This CDR3 comprises 15 residues. This CDR3 is CASSLMQGANYGYTF. CDR3 nucleotide sequence: TGTGCCAGCAGCTTAATGCAGGGAGCTAACTATGGCTACACCTTC.

The CDR3 DNA sequence: TGTGCCTGGAGCCCCGGGACAATCACCGGGGAGCTGTTTTTT. Its translation is CAWSPGTITGELFF. The chain uses TRBV30 and TRBJ2-2; weak D call: TRBD1 (6 bases). V was pared by 3 bases and J by 4 bases, with 12 bases between. CDR3 length: 14 residues. The germline V gene encodes CDR1 GTSNPN and CDR2 SVGIG (reference sequence).

The chain joins TRBV29-1 to TRBJ2-3; D might be TRBD2 (7 bases). V lost 4 bases and J lost 1, with 15 bases in between. The CDR3 is made up of 15 amino acids. Per germline, CDR1 SQVTM and CDR2 ANQGSEA. The CDR3: CSVASLGGGTDTQYF. CDR3 nucleotides: TGCAGCGTTGCCTCCCTAGGGGGGGGCACAGATACGCAGTATTTT.

This clone appeared a few times. The gene calls are TRBV29-1 and TRBJ1-5; D possibly corresponds to TRBD1 (6 bases). The CDR3 contains 13 residues. V lost 6 bases, J lost 6 bases, and 15 bases lay in between. Germline CDR1 is SQVTM and CDR2 is ANQGSEA. CDR3 DNA: TGCAGCGTGCAGGTGGGGGCAGGTCAGCCCCAGCATTTT. This translates into CSVQVGAGQPQHF.

This clone is a singleton in its sample. V gene TRBV7-2 combines with J gene TRBJ1-1; D ambiguous. Trimming took 5 bases from V and 3 from J, leaving 10 bases between them. The CDR3 extends over 13 amino acids. The V gene's germline CDR1 is SGHTA and CDR2 FQGNSA. CDR3 nucleotides: TGTGCCAGCAGCAGAGCAGAGGACACTGAAGCTTTCTTT. It codes for CASSRAEDTEAFF.